These 14 T cell receptor beta chains share one sample of origin, sequenced in a study of siplizumab effects on memory and regulatory T cells. Assay used: immunoSEQ multiplex PCR; TCRdb lists only in-frame clones, some missing. The sample holds about 100,000 clones; more than 85% are singletons and the top ten take 0.14% to 0.15%. The specimen sequenced was CD4+ T cells sorted from blood. Receptors were obtained from a human donor in good health.

The chain combines TRBV6-5 with TRBJ1-5; D perhaps matches TRBD1 (6 bases). CDR1 is MNHEY, CDR2 SVGAGI, per germline. The CDR3 loop spans 14 amino acids. Deletions cut 7 bases from V and 4 bases from J, with 14 bases between. The CDR3 DNA sequence: TGTGCCAGCACCACAGCACAGGGAAATCAGCCCCAGCATTTT. Its translation is CASTTAQGNQPQHF.

The rearrangement joins TRBV6-5 to TRBJ2-7; 9 bases map to TRBD1. From germline, CDR1 is MNHEY and CDR2 SVGAGI. The CDR3 totals 15 residues. V shed 3 bases, J shed 2 bases, and the junction held 5 bases outside the gene matches. CDR3 region: CASSYSGQGPYEQYF. The CDR3 DNA sequence: TGTGCCAGCAGTTATTCGGGACAGGGCCCCTACGAGCAGTACTTC.

The genes are TRBV18 and TRBJ2-7; 8 bases map to TRBD1. Looked up from germline, CDR1 is KGHSH and CDR2 is LQKENI. Trimming removed 4 bases from V and 7 bases from J; junction bases left unmatched: 18. The CDR3 is made up of 17 amino acids. The CDR3 DNA is TGTGCCAGCTCACTATATCCAGGACAGGGTCCGGCGGGGGAGCAGTACTTC. Translated: CASSLYPGQGPAGEQYF.

This chain uses TRBV20-1 with TRBJ2-3, with D hard to call. CDR3 size: 11 residues. Looked up from germline, CDR1 is DFQATT and CDR2 is SNEGSKA (reference sequence). V was clipped by 7 bases and J by 2 bases, with 7 bases between them. The CDR3 DNA reads as TGCAGTGGGCAGGTCACAGATACGCAGTATTTT. Its protein is CSGQVTDTQYF.

The chain carries TRBV7-3 and TRBJ2-5; 7 nucleotides match TRBD1. V shed 2 bases and J 3 bases; nucleotides not matched to a gene: 0. Per the germline V gene, CDR1 is SGHTA and CDR2 is FQGTGA. This CDR3 region has 13 residues. In nucleotides, the CDR3 is TGTGCCAGCAGCTTAGGGACAGAAGAGACCCAGTACTTC. This encodes CASSLGTEETQYF.

This chain connects TRBV7-9 to TRBJ2-7, with 8 bases identical to TRBD2. CDR3 length: 16 residues. Trimming at V came to 4 bases and at J to 3 bases, leaving 11 bases not matched to a gene. The germline V gene has CDR1 SEHNR and CDR2 FQNEAQ (reference sequence). The CDR3 region is CASSSGLAGGYYEQYF. The CDR3 region has the DNA TGTGCCAGCAGCTCGGGACTGGCGGGAGGTTACTACGAGCAGTACTTC.

The DNA of the CDR3 is TGTGCCAGCAGCCAAGGAGTTTCCCCCGGGGAGCTGTTTTTT. This gives the protein CASSQGVSPGELFF. The chain employs TRBV14 and TRBJ2-2; D call uncertain. The germline CDR1 and CDR2 sequences are SGHDN and FVKESK. The CDR3 covers 14 residues. The V gene lost 1 base and the J gene lost 6 bases, with 9 bases spanning the gap. Looking up the rest from reference TRBV14 and TRBJ2-2 gives the full variable domain: EAGVTQFPSHSVIEKGQTVTLRCDPISGHDNLYWYRRVMGKEIKFLLHFVKESKQDESGMPNNRFLAERTGGTYSTLKVQPAELEDSGVYFCASSQGVSPGELFFGEGSRLTVL.

The chain couples TRBV5-4 to TRBJ1-1, with D unresolved. The V gene's germline CDR1 is SGHNT and CDR2 YYREEE (reference sequence). The CDR3 consists of 15 residues. With 1 base removed from V and 0 bases from J, the gap between germline ends came to 10 bases. CDR3 nucleotide sequence: TGTGCCAGCAGCTTGAATTGGCCCATGAACACTGAAGCTTTCTTT. Its translation: CASSLNWPMNTEAFF.

This sequence joins TRBV6-5 and TRBJ2-3; D ambiguous. V was cut by 10 bases and J by 0 bases, with 11 bases left in between. The V gene's germline CDR1 is MNHEY and CDR2 SVGAGI. The CDR3 consists of 13 residues. As DNA, the CDR3 is TGTGCCACCACCCGGCCTAGCACAGATACGCAGTATTTT. Translation gives CATTRPSTDTQYF.

V gene TRBV7-2 combines with J gene TRBJ2-5; D gene uncertain. This CDR3 comprises 12 residues. Germline-derived CDR1 and CDR2 are SGHTA and FQGNSA. V was clipped by 2 bases and J by 2 bases, with 3 bases between them. The CDR3 nucleotides are TGTGCCAGCAGCTTATTACAAGAGACCCAGTACTTC. This translates into CASSLLQETQYF.

This chain links TRBV5-1 with TRBJ2-7; D unresolved. Germline CDR1 reads SGHRS; CDR2 reads YFSETQ. There are 13 residues in the CDR3. V lost 7 bases and J 3 bases, leaving 14 bases between the germline ends. The CDR3 spells CASRVPPNYEQYF. The CDR3 DNA reads as TGCGCCAGCCGAGTACCCCCAAACTACGAGCAGTACTTC.

J is TRBJ1-2 and V is TRBV30; no reliable D call. Deletions cut 3 bases from V and 4 bases from J, with 12 bases between. This CDR3 has 13 residues. The V gene's germline CDR1 is GTSNPN and CDR2 SVGIG (reference sequence). The CDR3 nucleotides are TGTGCCTGGAGGAGAGACGGTATCTATGGCTACACCTTC. Translating gives CAWRRDGIYGYTF.

The rearrangement links TRBV27 to TRBJ1-1, with a weak D call TRBD1 (5 bases). The CDR3 length is 14 residues. Germline V gene data show CDR1 as MNHEY and CDR2 as SMNVEV (reference sequence). Trimming left V 6 bases short and J 1 base short, with 12 bases between. The CDR3 nucleotides are TGTGCCAGCAGCTACAGGCCCACGAACACTGAAGCTTTCTTT. Translating it yields CASSYRPTNTEAFF.

The V gene is TRBV13, the J gene TRBJ1-1, with a possible D match to TRBD1 (5 bases). There are 14 residues in the CDR3. Germline CDR1 reads PRHDT; CDR2 reads FYEKMQ (reference sequence). V lost 7 bases and J 4 bases, leaving 16 bases between the germline ends. The chain's CDR3 is CASNTRAGSTEAFF. For the CDR3, the DNA is TGTGCCAGCAATACCCGGGCAGGGAGCACTGAAGCTTTCTTT.